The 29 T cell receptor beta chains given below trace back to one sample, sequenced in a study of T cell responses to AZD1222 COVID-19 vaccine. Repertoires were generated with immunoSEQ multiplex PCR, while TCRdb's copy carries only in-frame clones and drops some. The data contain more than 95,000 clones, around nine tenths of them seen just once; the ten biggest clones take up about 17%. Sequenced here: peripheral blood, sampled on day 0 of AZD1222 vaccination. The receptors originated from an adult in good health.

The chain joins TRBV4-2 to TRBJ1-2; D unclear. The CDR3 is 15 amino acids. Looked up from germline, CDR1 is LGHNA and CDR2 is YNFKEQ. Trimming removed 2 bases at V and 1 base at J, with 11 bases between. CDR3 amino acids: CASSQTGGVNYGYTF. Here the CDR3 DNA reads TGTGCCAGCAGCCAAACCGGCGGGGTTAACTATGGCTACACCTTC.

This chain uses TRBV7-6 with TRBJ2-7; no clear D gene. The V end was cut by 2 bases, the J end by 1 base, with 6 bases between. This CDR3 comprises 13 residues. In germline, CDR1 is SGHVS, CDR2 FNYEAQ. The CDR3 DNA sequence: TGTGCCAGCAGCTTAACAAGGTCCTACGAGCAGTACTTC. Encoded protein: CASSLTRSYEQYF.

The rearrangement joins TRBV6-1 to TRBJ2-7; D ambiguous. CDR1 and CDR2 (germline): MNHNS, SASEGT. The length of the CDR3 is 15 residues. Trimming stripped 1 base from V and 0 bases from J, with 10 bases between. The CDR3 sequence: CASSEGLRDSYEQYF. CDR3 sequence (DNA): TGTGCCAGCAGTGAAGGACTCCGCGACTCCTACGAGCAGTACTTC.

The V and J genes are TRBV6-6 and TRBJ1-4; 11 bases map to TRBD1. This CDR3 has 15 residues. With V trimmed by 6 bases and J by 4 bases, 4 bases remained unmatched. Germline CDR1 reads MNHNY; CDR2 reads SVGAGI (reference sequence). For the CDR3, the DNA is TGTGCCAGCAGAGATGGGACAGGGGGTAATGAAAAACTGTTTTTT. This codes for CASRDGTGGNEKLFF.

The CDR3 DNA reads as TGTGCCAGTAGTATTAGCGGGAGTCGGGAAAAACTGTTTTTT. It codes for CASSISGSREKLFF. V gene TRBV19 combines with J gene TRBJ1-4; unclear D gene. The CDR3 length is 14 residues. V was shortened by 3 bases and J by 8 bases, with 13 bases between the two germline ends. Germline CDR1 reads LNHDA; CDR2 reads SQIVND (reference sequence).

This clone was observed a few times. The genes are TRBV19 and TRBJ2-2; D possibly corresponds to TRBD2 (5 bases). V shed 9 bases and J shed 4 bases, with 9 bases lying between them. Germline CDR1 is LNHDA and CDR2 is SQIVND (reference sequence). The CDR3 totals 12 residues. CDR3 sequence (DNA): TGTGCCAGCCAACGGGGCACCGGGGAGCTGTTTTTT. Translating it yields CASQRGTGELFF.

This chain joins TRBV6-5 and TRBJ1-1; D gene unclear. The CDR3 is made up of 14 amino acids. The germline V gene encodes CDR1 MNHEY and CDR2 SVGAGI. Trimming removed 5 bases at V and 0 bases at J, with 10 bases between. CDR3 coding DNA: TGTGCCAGCAGTAAAAATACAGTGAACACTGAAGCTTTCTTT. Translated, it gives CASSKNTVNTEAFF.

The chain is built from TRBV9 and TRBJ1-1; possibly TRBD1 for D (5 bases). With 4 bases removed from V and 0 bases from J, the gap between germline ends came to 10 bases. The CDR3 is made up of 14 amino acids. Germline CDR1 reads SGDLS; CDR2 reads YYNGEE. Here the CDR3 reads CASSPQGMNTEAFF. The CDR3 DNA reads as TGTGCCAGCAGCCCGCAGGGAATGAACACTGAAGCTTTCTTT.

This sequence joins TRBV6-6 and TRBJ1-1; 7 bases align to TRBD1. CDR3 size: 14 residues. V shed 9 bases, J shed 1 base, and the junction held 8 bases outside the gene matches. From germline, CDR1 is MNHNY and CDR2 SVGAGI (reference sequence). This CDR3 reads CASKTGTENTEAFF. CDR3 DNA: TGTGCCAGTAAGACCGGGACAGAGAACACTGAAGCTTTCTTT.

CDR3 nucleotides: TGTGCCAGCACCAACGGACAGTCTGGAAACACCATATATTTT. Translated: CASTNGQSGNTIYF. V and J are TRBV9 and TRBJ1-3, with D perhaps TRBD1 (6 bases). Germline V lookup: CDR1 SGDLS, CDR2 YYNGEE. The CDR3 has 14 amino acids. V lost 6 bases and J 1 base, leaving 11 bases between the germline ends.

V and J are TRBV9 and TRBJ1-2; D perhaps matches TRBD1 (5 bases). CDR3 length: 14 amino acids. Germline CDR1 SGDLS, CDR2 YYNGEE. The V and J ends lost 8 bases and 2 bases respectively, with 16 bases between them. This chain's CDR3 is CARCTGPTNYGYTF. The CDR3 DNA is TGTGCCAGATGTACAGGACCGACAAACTATGGCTACACCTTC.

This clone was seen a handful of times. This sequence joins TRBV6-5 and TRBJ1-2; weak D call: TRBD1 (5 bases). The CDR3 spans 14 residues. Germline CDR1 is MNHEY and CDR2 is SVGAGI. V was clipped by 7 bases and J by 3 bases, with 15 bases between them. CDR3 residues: CASNRAGNDYGYTF. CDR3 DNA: TGTGCCAGCAATCGAGCAGGGAATGACTATGGCTACACCTTC.

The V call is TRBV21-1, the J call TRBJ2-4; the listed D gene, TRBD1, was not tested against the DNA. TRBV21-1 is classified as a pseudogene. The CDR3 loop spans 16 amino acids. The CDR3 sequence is CASSTRTDIAKNIQYF. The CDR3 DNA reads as TGTGCCAGCAGCACCCGGACAGACATAGCCAAAAACATTCAGTACTTC.

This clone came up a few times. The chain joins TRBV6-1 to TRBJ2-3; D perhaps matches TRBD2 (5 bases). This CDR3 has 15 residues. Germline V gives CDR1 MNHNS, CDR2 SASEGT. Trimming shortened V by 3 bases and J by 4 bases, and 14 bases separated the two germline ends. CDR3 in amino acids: CASSDLRRLADTQYF. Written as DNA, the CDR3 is TGTGCCAGCAGTGACCTACGGAGGCTAGCAGATACGCAGTATTTT.

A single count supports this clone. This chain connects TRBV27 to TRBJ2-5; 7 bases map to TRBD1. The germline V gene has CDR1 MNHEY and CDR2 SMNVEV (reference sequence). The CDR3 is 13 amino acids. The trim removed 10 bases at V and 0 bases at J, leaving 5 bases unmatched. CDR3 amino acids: CATGQHNQETQYF. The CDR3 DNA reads TGTGCCACGGGACAGCACAACCAAGAGACCCAGTACTTC.

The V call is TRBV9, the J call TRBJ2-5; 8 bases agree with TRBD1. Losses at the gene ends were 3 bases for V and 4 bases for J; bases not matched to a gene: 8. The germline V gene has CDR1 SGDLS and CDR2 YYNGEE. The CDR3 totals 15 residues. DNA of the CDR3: TGTGCCAGCAGCGCATACAGGGGGGCGGGAGAGACCCAGTACTTC. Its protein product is CASSAYRGAGETQYF.

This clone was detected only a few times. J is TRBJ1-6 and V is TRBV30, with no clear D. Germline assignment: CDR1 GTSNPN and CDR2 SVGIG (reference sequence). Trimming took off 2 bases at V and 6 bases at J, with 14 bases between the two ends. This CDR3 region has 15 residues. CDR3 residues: CAWSPRGGSNSPLHF. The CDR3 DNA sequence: TGTGCCTGGAGTCCTCGGGGAGGGAGTAATTCACCCCTCCACTTT.

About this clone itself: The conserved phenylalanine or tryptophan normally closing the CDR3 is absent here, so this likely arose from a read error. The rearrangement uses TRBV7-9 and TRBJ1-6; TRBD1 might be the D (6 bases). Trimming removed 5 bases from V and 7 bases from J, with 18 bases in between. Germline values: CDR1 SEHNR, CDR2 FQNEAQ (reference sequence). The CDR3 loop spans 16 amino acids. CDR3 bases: TGTGCCAGCAGCAAAGATCGAACAGGGTTGAATTCACCCCTCCACCTT. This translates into CASSKDRTGLNSPLHL.

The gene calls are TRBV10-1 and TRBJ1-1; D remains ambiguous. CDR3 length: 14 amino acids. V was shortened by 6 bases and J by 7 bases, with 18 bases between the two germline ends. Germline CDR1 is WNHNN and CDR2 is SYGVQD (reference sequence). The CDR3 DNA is TGCGCCAGCAGCCCCGGCCAGAGGCGCCATGAAGCTTTCTTT. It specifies CASSPGQRRHEAFF.

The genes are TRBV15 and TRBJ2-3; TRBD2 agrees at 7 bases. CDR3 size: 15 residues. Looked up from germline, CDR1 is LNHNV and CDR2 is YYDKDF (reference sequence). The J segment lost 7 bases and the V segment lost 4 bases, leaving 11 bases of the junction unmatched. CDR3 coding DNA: TGTGCCACCAGCAAACCTAACCGGGGGGAATATACGCAGTATTTT. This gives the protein CATSKPNRGEYTQYF.

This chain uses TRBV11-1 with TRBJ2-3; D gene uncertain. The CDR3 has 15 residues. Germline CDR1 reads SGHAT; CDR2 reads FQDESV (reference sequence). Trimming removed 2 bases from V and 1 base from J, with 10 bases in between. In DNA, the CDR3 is TGTGCCAGCAGCTTAAATGGGCAGGGCACAGATACGCAGTATTTT. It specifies CASSLNGQGTDTQYF.

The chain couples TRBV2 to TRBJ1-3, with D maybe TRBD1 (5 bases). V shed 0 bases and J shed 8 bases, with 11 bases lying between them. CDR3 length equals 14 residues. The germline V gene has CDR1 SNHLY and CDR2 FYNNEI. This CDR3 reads CASSEAGGTHTIYF. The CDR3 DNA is TGTGCCAGCAGTGAAGCCGGCGGGACGCACACCATATATTTT.

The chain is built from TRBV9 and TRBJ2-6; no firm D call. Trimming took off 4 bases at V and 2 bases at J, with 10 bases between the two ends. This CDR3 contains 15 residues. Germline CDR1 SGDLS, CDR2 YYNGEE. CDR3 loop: CASSRAGTGANVLTF. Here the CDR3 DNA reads TGTGCCAGCAGCCGGGCAGGTACTGGGGCCAACGTCCTGACTTTC.

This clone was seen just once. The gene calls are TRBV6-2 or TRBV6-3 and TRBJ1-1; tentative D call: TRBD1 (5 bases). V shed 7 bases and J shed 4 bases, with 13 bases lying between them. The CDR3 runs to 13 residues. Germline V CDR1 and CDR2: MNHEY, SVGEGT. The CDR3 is CASTPWGTTEAFF. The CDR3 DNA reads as TGTGCCAGCACCCCGTGGGGGACCACTGAAGCTTTCTTT.

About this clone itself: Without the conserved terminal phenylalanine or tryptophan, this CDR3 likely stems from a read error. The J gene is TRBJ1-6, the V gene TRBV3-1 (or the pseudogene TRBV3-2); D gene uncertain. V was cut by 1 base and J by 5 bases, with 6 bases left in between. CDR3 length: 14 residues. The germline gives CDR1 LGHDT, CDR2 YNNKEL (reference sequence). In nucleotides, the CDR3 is TGTGCCAGCAGCCAAGTAAGGGATAATTCACCCCTCCACCTT. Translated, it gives CASSQVRDNSPLHL.

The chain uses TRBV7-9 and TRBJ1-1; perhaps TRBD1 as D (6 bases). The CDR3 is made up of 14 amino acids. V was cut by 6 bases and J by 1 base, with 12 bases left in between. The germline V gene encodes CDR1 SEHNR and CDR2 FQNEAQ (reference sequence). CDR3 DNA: TGTGCCAGCAGTTCGGACAGAGAGAACACTGAAGCTTTCTTT. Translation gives CASSSDRENTEAFF. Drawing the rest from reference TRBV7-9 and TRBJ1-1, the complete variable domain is DTGVSQNPRHKITKRGQNVTFRCDPISEHNRLYWYRQTLGQGPEFLTYFQNEAQLEKSRLLSDRFSAERPKGSFSTLEIQRTEQGDSAMYLCASSSDRENTEAFFGQGTRLTVV.

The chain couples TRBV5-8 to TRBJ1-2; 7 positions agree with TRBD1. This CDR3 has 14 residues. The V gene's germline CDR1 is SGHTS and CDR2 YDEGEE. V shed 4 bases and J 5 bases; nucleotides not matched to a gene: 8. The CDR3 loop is CASSRRDSRYGYTF. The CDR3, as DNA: TGTGCCAGCAGCCGACGGGACAGTAGATATGGCTACACCTTC. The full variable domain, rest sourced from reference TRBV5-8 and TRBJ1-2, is EAGVTQSPTHLIKTRGQQATLRCSPISGHTSVYWYQQALGLGLQFLLWYDEGEERNRGNFPPRFSGRQFPNYSSELNVNALELEDSALYLCASSRRDSRYGYTFGSGTRLTVV.

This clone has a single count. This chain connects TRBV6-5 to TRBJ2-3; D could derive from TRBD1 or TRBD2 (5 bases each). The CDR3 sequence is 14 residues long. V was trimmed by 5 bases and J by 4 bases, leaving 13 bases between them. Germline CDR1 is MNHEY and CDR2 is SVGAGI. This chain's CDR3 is CASSTDWGADTQYF. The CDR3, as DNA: TGTGCCAGCAGTACGGACTGGGGCGCAGATACGCAGTATTTT.

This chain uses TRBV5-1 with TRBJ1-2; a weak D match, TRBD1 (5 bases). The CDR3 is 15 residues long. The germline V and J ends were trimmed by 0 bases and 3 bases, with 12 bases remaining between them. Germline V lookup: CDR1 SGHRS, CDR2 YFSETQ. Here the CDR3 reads CASSLDGGEYYGYTF. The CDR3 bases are TGCGCCAGCAGCTTGGATGGGGGGGAGTACTATGGCTACACCTTC. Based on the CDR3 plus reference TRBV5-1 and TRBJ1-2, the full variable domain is KAGVTQTPRYLIKTRGQQVTLSCSPISGHRSVSWYQQTPGQGLQFLFEYFSETQRNKGNFPGRFSGRQFSNSRSEMNVSTLELGDSALYLCASSLDGGEYYGYTFGSGTRLTVV.